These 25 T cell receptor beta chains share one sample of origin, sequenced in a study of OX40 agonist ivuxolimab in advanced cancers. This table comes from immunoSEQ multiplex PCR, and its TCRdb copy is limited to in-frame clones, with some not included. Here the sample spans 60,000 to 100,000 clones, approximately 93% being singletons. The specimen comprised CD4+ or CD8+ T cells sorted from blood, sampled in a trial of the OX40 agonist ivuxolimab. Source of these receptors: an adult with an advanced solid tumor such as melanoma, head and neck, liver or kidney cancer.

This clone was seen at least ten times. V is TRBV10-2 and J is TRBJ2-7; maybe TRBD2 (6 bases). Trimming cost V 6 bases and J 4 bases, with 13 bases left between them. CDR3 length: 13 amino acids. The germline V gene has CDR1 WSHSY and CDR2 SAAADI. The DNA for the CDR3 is TGCGCCAGCAGGACGACTAGTGGGTACGAGCAGTACTTC. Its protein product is CASRTTSGYEQYF.

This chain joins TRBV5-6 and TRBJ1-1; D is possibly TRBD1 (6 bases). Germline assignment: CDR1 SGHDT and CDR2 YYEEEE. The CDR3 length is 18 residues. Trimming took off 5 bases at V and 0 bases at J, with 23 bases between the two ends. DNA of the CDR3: TGTGCCAGCAGACCCCTCCCCAAGCCCAGGGGACTGAACACTGAAGCTTTCTTT. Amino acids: CASRPLPKPRGLNTEAFF.

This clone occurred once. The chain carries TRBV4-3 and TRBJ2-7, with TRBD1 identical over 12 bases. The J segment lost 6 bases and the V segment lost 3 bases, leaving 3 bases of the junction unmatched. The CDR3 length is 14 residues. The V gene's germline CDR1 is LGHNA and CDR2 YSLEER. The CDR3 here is CASSQGQGAIEQYF. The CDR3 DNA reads TGCGCCAGCAGCCAGGGACAGGGGGCTATCGAGCAGTACTTC.

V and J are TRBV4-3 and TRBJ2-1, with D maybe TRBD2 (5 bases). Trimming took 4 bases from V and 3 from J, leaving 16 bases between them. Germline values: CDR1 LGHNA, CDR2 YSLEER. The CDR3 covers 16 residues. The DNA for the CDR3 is TGCGCCAGCAGCCCTAGTAGCGTTCCGGGCTACAATGAGCAGTTCTTC. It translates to CASSPSSVPGYNEQFF.

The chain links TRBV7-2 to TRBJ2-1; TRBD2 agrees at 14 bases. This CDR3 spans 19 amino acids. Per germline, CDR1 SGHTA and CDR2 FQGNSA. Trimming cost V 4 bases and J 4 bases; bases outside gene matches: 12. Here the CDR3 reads CASSWPGTSGSRKYNEQFF. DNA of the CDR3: TGTGCCAGCAGCTGGCCCGGGACTAGCGGGAGTAGGAAGTACAATGAGCAGTTCTTC.

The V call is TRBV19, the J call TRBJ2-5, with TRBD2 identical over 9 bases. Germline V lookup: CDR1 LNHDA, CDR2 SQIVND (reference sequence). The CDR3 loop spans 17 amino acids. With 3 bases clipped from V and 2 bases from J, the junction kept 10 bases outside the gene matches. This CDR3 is CASSMMWSGRMQETQYF. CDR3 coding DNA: TGTGCCAGTAGTATGATGTGGAGCGGGAGGATGCAAGAGACCCAGTACTTC.

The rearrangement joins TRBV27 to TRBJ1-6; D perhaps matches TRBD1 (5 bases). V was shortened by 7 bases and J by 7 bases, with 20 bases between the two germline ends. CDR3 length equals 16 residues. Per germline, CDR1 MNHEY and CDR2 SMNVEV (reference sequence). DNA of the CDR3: TGTGCCAGCACCCTCGGGACCGTACCGGGAAATTCACCCCTCCACTTT. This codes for CASTLGTVPGNSPLHF.

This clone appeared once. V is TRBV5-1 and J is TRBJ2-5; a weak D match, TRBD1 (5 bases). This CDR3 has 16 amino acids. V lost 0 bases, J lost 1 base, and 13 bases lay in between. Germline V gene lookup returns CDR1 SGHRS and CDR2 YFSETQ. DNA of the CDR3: TGCGCCAGCAGCTTGGAAGGGGCAGGTGCCCAAGAGACCCAGTACTTC. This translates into CASSLEGAGAQETQYF.

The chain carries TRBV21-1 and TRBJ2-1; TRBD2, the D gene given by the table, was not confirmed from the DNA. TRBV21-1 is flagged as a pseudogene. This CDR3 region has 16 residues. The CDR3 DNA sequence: TGTGCCAGCAGCACACTAGCGGGAGAAGCCTACAATGAGCAGTTCTTC. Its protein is CASSTLAGEAYNEQFF.

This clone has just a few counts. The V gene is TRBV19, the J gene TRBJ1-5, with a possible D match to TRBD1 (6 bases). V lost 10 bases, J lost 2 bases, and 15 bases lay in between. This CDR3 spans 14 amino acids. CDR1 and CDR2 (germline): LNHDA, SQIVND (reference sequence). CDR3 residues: CATKTGSGNQPQHF. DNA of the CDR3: TGTGCCACCAAAACAGGGTCGGGCAATCAGCCCCAGCATTTT.

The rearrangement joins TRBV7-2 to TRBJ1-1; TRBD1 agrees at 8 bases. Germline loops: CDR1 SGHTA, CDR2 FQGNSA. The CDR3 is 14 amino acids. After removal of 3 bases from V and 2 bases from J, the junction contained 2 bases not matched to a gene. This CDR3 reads CASSLTGVNTEAFF. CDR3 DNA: TGTGCCAGCAGCTTGACAGGGGTAAACACTGAAGCTTTCTTT.

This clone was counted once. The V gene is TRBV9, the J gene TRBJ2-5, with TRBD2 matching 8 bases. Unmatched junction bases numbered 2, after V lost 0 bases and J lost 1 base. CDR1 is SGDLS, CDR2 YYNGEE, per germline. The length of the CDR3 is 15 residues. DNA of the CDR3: TGTGCCAGCAGCGTAGGCGGGAGGCCCCAAGAGACCCAGTACTTC. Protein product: CASSVGGRPQETQYF.

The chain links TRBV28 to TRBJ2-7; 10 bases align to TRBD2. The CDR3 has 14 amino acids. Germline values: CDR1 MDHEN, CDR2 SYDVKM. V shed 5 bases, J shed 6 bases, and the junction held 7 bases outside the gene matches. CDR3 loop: CASSALAGAFEQYF. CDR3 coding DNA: TGTGCCAGCAGTGCCCTAGCGGGAGCATTCGAGCAGTACTTC.

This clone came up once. The CDR3 here is CASSPRQKETQYF. DNA of the CDR3: TGCGCCAGCAGCCCAAGACAGAAGGAGACCCAGTACTTC. The chain joins TRBV5-1 to TRBJ2-5, with D possibly matching TRBD1 (5 bases). Looked up from germline, CDR1 is SGHRS and CDR2 is YFSETQ. This CDR3 has 13 residues. V was cut by 4 bases and J by 5 bases, with 12 bases left in between.

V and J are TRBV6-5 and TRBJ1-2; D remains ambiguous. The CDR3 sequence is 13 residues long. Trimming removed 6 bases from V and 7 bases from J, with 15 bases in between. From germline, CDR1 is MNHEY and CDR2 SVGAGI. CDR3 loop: CASSPAPGPGYTF. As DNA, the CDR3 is TGTGCCAGCAGCCCAGCGCCCGGACCTGGCTACACCTTC.

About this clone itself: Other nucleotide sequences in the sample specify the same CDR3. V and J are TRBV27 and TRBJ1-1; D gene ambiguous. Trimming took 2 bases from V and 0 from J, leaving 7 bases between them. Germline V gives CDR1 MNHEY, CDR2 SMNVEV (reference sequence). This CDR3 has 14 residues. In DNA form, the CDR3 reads TGTGCCAGCAGTTTAGGCACCGTGAACACTGAAGCTTTCTTT. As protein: CASSLGTVNTEAFF.

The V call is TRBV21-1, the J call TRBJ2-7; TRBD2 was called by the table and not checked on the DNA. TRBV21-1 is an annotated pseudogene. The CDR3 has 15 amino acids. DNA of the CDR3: TGTGCCAGCAGCAAAGACGAGGGATCGACCTACGAGCAGTACTTC. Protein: CASSKDEGSTYEQYF.

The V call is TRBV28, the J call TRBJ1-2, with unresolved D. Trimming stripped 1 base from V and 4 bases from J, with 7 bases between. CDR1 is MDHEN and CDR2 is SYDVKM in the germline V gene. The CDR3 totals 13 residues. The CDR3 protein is CASSLFSIYGYTF. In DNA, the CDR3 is TGTGCCAGCAGTTTATTCAGTATCTATGGCTACACCTTC.

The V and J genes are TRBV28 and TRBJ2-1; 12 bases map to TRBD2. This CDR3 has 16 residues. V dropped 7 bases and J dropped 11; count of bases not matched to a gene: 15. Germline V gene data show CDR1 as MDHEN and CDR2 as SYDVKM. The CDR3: CASNPLTSGGGRKQFF. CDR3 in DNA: TGTGCCAGCAATCCCCTGACTAGCGGGGGAGGTCGGAAGCAGTTCTTC. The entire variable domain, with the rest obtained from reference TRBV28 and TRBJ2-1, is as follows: DVKVTQSSRYLVKRTGEKVFLECVQDMDHENMFWYRQDPGLGLRLIYFSYDVKMKEKGDIPEGYSVSREKKERFSLILESASTNQTSMYLCASNPLTSGGGRKQFFGPGTRLTVL.

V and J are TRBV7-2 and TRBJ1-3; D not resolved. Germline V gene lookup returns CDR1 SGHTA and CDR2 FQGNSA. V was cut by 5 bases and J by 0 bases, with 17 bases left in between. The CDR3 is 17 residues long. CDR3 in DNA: TGTGCCAGCAGCCCCGTAGGCGGTTCCAGCTCTGGAAACACCATATATTTT. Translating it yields CASSPVGGSSSGNTIYF.

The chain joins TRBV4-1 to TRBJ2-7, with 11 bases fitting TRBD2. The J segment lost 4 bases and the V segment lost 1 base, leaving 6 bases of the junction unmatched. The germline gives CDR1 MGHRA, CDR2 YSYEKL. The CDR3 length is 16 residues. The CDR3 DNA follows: TGCGCCAGCAGCCAAGTGGGTACTAGCGGGAGTTACGAGCAGTACTTC. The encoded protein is CASSQVGTSGSYEQYF.

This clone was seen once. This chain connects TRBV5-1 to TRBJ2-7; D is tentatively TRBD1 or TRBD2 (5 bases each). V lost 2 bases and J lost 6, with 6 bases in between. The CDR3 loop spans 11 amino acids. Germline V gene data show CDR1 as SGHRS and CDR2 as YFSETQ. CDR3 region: CASSFGGEQYF. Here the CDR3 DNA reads TGCGCCAGCAGCTTTGGGGGCGAGCAGTACTTC.

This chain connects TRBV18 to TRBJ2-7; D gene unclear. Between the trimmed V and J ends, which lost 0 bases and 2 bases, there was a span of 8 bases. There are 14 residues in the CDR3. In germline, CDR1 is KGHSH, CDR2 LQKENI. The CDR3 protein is CASSPPGVAYEQYF. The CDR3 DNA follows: TGTGCCAGCTCACCACCTGGCGTCGCCTACGAGCAGTACTTC.

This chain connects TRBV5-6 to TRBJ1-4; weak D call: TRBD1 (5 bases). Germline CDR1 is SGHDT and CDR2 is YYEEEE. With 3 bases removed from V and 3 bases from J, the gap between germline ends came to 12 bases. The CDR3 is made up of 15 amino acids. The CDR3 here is CASSWGTLSNEKLFF. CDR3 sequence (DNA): TGTGCCAGCAGCTGGGGGACTCTTTCTAATGAAAAACTGTTTTTT. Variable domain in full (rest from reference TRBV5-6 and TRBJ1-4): DAGVTQSPTHLIKTRGQQVTLRCSPKSGHDTVSWYQQALGQGPQFIFQYYEEEERQRGNFPDRFSGHQFPNYSSELNVNALLLGDSALYLCASSWGTLSNEKLFFGSGTQLSVL.

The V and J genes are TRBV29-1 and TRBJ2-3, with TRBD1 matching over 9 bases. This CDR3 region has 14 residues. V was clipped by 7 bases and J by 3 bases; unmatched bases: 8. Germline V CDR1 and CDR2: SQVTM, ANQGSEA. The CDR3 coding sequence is TGCAGCGGGGGGACAGGGAGGGAAACAGATACGCAGTATTTT. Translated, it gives CSGGTGRETDTQYF.